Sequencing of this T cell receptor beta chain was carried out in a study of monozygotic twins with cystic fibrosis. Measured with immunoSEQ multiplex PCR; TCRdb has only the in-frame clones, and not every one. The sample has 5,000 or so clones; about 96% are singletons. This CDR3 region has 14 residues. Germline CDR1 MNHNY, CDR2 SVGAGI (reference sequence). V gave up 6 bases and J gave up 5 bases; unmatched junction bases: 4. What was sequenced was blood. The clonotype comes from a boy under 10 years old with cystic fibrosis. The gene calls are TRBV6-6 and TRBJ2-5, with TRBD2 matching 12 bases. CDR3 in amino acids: CASSQTSGGETQYF. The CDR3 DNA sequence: TGTGCCAGCAGCCAGACTAGCGGGGGTGAGACCCAGTACTTC.